This T cell receptor beta chain was profiled in a study of T cells in Graves' hyperthyroidism and ophthalmopathy. General observations from the study: Most clonotypes expanded in the thyroid (above 0.001) were also present in blood.

From RNA transcripts, TCR beta CDR3 regions were amplified. Initially, a first-round RT-PCR of the TCR CDR3 employed the HTBI primer set. TCRdb recomputed calls from the multiplex PCR reads with MiXCR, one row per CDR3 protein. The sample has about 350,000 distinct CDR3 sequences, around 18% seen once. This clonotype was seen many times. Its matching antigen is unknown. Clinicians diagnosed patients from clinical symptoms, serum thyroxine and TRAb, thyroid ultrasound and orbital computed tomography. V lost 2 bases to trimming and J lost 6 bases, with 13 bases between them. Germline-derived CDR1 and CDR2 are DFQATT and SNEGSKA (reference sequence). This CDR3 spans 13 amino acids.

Input material: blood. This TCR was recovered from a woman between 40 and 50 years old with Graves' ophthalmopathy. The chain carries TRBV20-1 and TRBJ2-5, with TRBD2 as a possible D gene (6 bases). The DNA of the CDR3 is TGCAGTGCTAGATATGGGGGGAGGAAGACCCAGTACTTC. It is translated as CSARYGGRKTQYF.